The entry that follows covers one TCR beta chain sequence. Its target is unknown. The data derive from a study of vaccination effects on CD4 cells after COVID-19. Study-level findings and limits: By a late point after vaccination, infection- and vaccine-induced clones had shrunk markedly through clonal contraction. Spike-reactive clones in convalescents after vaccination were chiefly newly vaccine-induced.

From germline, CDR1 is SGHDT and CDR2 YYEEEE. The CDR3 extends over 13 amino acids. The V end lost 1 base, the J end lost 5 bases, and 6 bases lay between the germline ends. Sequencing was performed with immunoSEQ multiplex PCR; in TCRdb, only in-frame clones are kept and a portion is missing. The top ten hold approximately 5.6% of the sample, which has some 50,000 clones, around 74% seen once. On approximately day 9 of culture, CD4+ T cells were separated out. PCR showed that the person got SARS-CoV-2 infection at some point between March and December 2020. Participants were vaccinated with two doses of either the BNT162b2 or mRNA-1273 vaccine. Each culture had half its medium swapped for IL-2 medium on days 3 and 7.

The source is a human donor who had a prior SARS-CoV-2 infection. Sample: CD4+ T cells from PBMCs cultured without peptide, taken after COVID-19 vaccination. The chain joins TRBV5-6 to TRBJ2-2, with unresolved D. The CDR3 loop is CASSLSATGELFF. The DNA of the CDR3 is TGTGCCAGCAGCTTGAGTGCTACCGGGGAGCTGTTTTTT.